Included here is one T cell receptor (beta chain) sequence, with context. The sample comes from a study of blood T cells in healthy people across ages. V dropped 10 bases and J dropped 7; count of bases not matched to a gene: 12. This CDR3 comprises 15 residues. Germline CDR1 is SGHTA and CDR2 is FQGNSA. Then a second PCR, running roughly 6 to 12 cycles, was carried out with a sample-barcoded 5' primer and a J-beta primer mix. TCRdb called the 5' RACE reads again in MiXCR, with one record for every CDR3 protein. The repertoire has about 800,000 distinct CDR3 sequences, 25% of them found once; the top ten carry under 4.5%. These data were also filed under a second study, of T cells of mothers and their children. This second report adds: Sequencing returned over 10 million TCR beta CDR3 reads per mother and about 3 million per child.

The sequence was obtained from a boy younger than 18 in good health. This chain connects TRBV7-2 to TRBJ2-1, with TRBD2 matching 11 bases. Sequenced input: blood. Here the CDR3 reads CANSSSGRAGNEQFF. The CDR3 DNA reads TGTGCCAACAGTAGTAGCGGGAGGGCCGGGAATGAGCAGTTCTTC.